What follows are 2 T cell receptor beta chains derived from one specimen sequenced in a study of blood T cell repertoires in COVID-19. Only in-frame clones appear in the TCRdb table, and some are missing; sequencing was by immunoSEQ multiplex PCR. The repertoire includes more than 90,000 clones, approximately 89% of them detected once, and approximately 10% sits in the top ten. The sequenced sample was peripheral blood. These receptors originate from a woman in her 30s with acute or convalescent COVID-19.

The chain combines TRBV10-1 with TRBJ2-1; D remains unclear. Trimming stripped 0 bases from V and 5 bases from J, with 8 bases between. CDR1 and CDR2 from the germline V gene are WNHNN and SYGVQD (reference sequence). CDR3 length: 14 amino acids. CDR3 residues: CASSESPVDNEQFF. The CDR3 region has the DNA TGCGCCAGCAGTGAGTCGCCGGTCGACAATGAGCAGTTCTTC.

CDR3 in amino acids: CASSPGGGNQPQHF. In nucleotides, the CDR3 is TGTGCCAGCTCCCCCGGGGGAGGCAATCAGCCCCAGCATTTT. The chain couples TRBV18 to TRBJ1-5; maybe TRBD1 (5 bases). The CDR3 totals 14 residues. V lost 6 bases and J lost 2, with 11 bases in between. Germline loops: CDR1 KGHSH, CDR2 LQKENI.